Below, 19 T cell receptor beta chains from the same sample are listed, as sequenced in a study of beta chain features in type 1 diabetes. Of the isolated RNA, all was reverse transcribed, and so the sequenced material was expressed TCRB transcripts. Using immunoSEQ multiplex PCR, the repertoire was profiled, and TCRdb retains in-frame clones only, with some absent. The sample includes 600,000 to 650,000 clones, about 16% of them seen just once. The sequencing sample was made of naive CD4+ T cells from blood. These receptors came from a young man in good health.

This clone was seen a few times. An end of the junction differs from the germline gene, which may be a read error. V is TRBV4-3 and J is TRBJ2-5; TRBD2 matches at 9 bases. The germline V gene encodes CDR1 LGHNA and CDR2 YSLEER. The CDR3 has 14 amino acids. The CDR3 nucleotides read TGCGCCAGCAGCCAAGTTGCGGGAGGGCCGAATACACACTTC. Protein sequence: CASSQVAGGPNTHF.

This clone has only a few counts. The V and J genes are TRBV18 and TRBJ2-5, with D possibly being TRBD1 (6 bases). V was trimmed by 3 bases and J by 3 bases, leaving 8 bases between them. Germline CDR1 is KGHSH and CDR2 is LQKENI. This CDR3 spans 13 amino acids. CDR3 nucleotides: TGTGCCAGCTCACCGAACAGGGAAGAGACCCAGTACTTC. It codes for CASSPNREETQYF.

The chain employs TRBV28 and TRBJ2-3; D is undetermined. Germline assignment: CDR1 MDHEN and CDR2 SYDVKM. Trimming shortened V by 8 bases and J by 5 bases, and 26 bases separated the two germline ends. CDR3 size: 17 residues. The CDR3 DNA reads TGTGCCAGCGTTACAATATTAGACCGTGAATTTGGAGATACGCAGTATTTT. As protein: CASVTILDREFGDTQYF.

The V call is TRBV7-2, the J call TRBJ1-5; 10 nucleotides line up with TRBD1. The CDR3 length is 18 residues. With 1 base clipped from V and 2 bases from J, the junction kept 8 bases outside the gene matches. The germline V gene has CDR1 SGHTA and CDR2 FQGNSA. The CDR3, as DNA: TGTGCCAGCAGCTTAGGGAGGACAGGGGGTCTCGGCAATCAGCCCCAGCATTTT. It encodes CASSLGRTGGLGNQPQHF.

The chain has TRBV11-2 and TRBJ1-6, with no clear D. V was pared by 1 base and J by 0 bases, with 13 bases between. The CDR3 consists of 18 residues. Germline values: CDR1 SGHAT, CDR2 FQNNGV. This CDR3 reads CASSLAASQNSYNSPLHF. CDR3 nucleotides: TGTGCCAGCAGCTTAGCGGCCAGCCAGAACTCCTATAATTCACCCCTCCACTTT.

This clone was detected only a few times. V usage is TRBV15 and J usage is TRBJ2-5; no clear D. This CDR3 spans 12 amino acids. CDR1 LNHNV and CDR2 YYDKDF come from the germline V gene (reference sequence). V lost 5 bases, J lost 7 bases, and 11 bases lay in between. CDR3 nucleotides: TGTGCCACCAGCGGAGCCATGGGGACCCAGTACTTC. Translation: CATSGAMGTQYF. The full variable domain, in which reference TRBV15 and TRBJ2-5 provide the parts outside the CDR3, is DAMVIQNPRYQVTQFGKPVTLSCSQTLNHNVMYWYQQKSSQAPKLLFHYYDKDFNNEADTPDNFQSRRPNTSFCFLDIRSPGLGDTAMYLCATSGAMGTQYFGPGTRLLVL.

The chain employs TRBV5-1 and TRBJ1-2, with 9 bases matching TRBD1. The junction had 9 bases not matched to a gene; V was cut back by 7 bases and J by 8 bases. CDR1 is SGHRS and CDR2 is YFSETQ in the germline V gene. This CDR3 spans 13 amino acids. This CDR3 reads CASFGQGIGGYTF. Written as DNA, the CDR3 is TGCGCCAGCTTTGGACAGGGGATCGGCGGCTACACCTTC. Looking up the rest from reference TRBV5-1 and TRBJ1-2 gives the full variable domain: KAGVTQTPRYLIKTRGQQVTLSCSPISGHRSVSWYQQTPGQGLQFLFEYFSETQRNKGNFPGRFSGRQFSNSRSEMNVSTLELGDSALYLCASFGQGIGGYTFGSGTRLTVV.

The chain couples TRBV27 to TRBJ2-3; TRBD1 matches at 7 bases. Trimming cost V 6 bases and J 5 bases; bases outside gene matches: 8. The CDR3 spans 14 residues. The germline V gene has CDR1 MNHEY and CDR2 SMNVEV (reference sequence). This CDR3 reads CASRKTGSGDTQYF. The CDR3 DNA reads as TGTGCCAGCAGAAAGACAGGGAGTGGAGATACGCAGTATTTT.

J is TRBJ2-7 and V is TRBV25-1; no reliable D call. Deletions cut 3 bases from V and 6 bases from J, with 15 bases between. The CDR3 sequence is 14 residues long. Germline V gives CDR1 MGHDK, CDR2 SYGVNS. The CDR3 sequence: CASSENGRIREQYF. The CDR3 DNA reads as TGTGCCAGCAGTGAGAACGGACGGATTCGCGAGCAGTACTTC.

The rearrangement joins TRBV2 to TRBJ2-2; D gene uncertain. The CDR3 has 15 amino acids. From germline, CDR1 is SNHLY and CDR2 FYNNEI. Between the trimmed V and J ends, which lost 2 bases and 0 bases, there was a span of 7 bases. DNA of the CDR3: TGTGCCAGCAGTGAACAGAATTCGAACACCGGGGAGCTGTTTTTT. Translated: CASSEQNSNTGELFF. Filled out from reference TRBV2 and TRBJ2-2, the complete variable domain reads EPEVTQTPSHQVTQMGQEVILRCVPISNHLYFYWYRQILGQKVEFLVSFYNNEISEKSEIFDDQFSVERPDGSNFTLKIRSTKLEDSAMYFCASSEQNSNTGELFFGEGSRLTVL.

V usage is TRBV27 and J usage is TRBJ2-1; D may be TRBD1 or TRBD2 (6 bases each). The CDR3 runs to 16 residues. Germline V CDR1 and CDR2: MNHEY, SMNVEV (reference sequence). V gave up 5 bases and J gave up 6 bases, with 20 bases separating them. The CDR3 here is CASSLRGQKGFNEQFF. Written as DNA, the CDR3 is TGTGCCAGCAGTCTTCGGGGGCAAAAGGGCTTCAATGAGCAGTTCTTC.

The chain links TRBV7-2 to TRBJ1-3; the D is unclear. V was trimmed by 5 bases and J by 2 bases, leaving 16 bases between them. CDR1 is SGHTA, CDR2 FQGNSA, per germline. The CDR3 loop spans 16 amino acids. Here the CDR3 reads CASSPDSARPGNTIYF. The CDR3, as DNA: TGTGCCAGCAGCCCTGATTCGGCAAGGCCTGGAAACACCATATATTTT. The whole variable domain, remainder taken from reference TRBV7-2 and TRBJ1-3, is GAGVSQSPSNKVTEKGKDVELRCDPISGHTALYWYRQSLGQGLEFLIYFQGNSAPDKSGLPSDRFSAERTGGSVSTLTIQRTQQEDSAVYLCASSPDSARPGNTIYFGEGSWLTVV.

A few counts support this clone. The chain couples TRBV19 to TRBJ1-1; no firm D call. The length of the CDR3 is 15 residues. V was clipped by 3 bases and J by 4 bases, with 15 bases between them. Germline assignment: CDR1 LNHDA and CDR2 SQIVND (reference sequence). The CDR3 region has the DNA TGTGCCAGTAGTATCTCGGGTAGAATATCCACTGAAGCTTTCTTT. Amino acid sequence: CASSISGRISTEAFF.

As for this clone: This specimen includes other DNA sequences encoding the same CDR3. Written as DNA, the CDR3 is TGCAGCGTCAGGACGGGGGGAAACACCATATATTTT. Amino acids: CSVRTGGNTIYF. The chain is built from TRBV29-1 and TRBJ1-3, with D unclear. Germline CDR1 and CDR2: SQVTM and ANQGSEA. Between the trimmed V and J ends, which lost 6 bases and 4 bases, there was a span of 10 bases. The CDR3 runs to 12 residues.

This clone was picked up a small number of times. The chain links TRBV7-7 to TRBJ2-3; D gene unclear. CDR3 length: 13 residues. CDR1 SSHAT and CDR2 FNYEAQ come from the germline V gene (reference sequence). Trimming pared 1 base from V and 1 base from J, leaving 3 bases between. The CDR3 bases are TGTGCCAGCAGCTTAGAACGCACAGATACGCAGTATTTT. It is translated as CASSLERTDTQYF.

V gene TRBV28 combines with J gene TRBJ2-1, with D possibly being TRBD1 (6 bases). V was cut by 7 bases and J by 5 bases, with 18 bases left in between. This CDR3 has 15 residues. CDR1 MDHEN and CDR2 SYDVKM come from the germline V gene. CDR3 loop: CASKITGKYDNEQFF. The CDR3 nucleotides read TGTGCCAGCAAAATAACAGGGAAATACGACAATGAGCAGTTCTTC.

The V and J genes are TRBV2 and TRBJ2-5; no clear D. V lost 7 bases to trimming and J lost 2 bases, with 8 bases between them. The CDR3 is made up of 12 amino acids. Germline lookup yields CDR1 SNHLY and CDR2 FYNNEI. The CDR3 sequence is CASTTEQETQYF. In DNA form, the CDR3 reads TGTGCCAGCACCACAGAACAAGAGACCCAGTACTTC.

Ten or more counts support this clone. The chain links TRBV10-3 to TRBJ2-7; 9 bases are a match to TRBD1. Germline V lookup: CDR1 ENHRY, CDR2 SYGVKD. V shed 11 bases and J 2 bases; nucleotides not matched to a gene: 7. The CDR3 consists of 13 residues. Here the CDR3 DNA reads TGTGCCGCACACGGGACAGGGACCTACGAGCAGTACTTC. It translates to CAAHGTGTYEQYF.

The chain uses TRBV10-3 and TRBJ1-6; 8 bases are a match to TRBD1. Germline CDR1 and CDR2: ENHRY and SYGVKD. The junction had 7 bases not matched to a gene; V was cut back by 8 bases and J by 13 bases. The CDR3 extends over 12 amino acids. The CDR3 here is CAIGQGMGPLHF. The CDR3, as DNA: TGTGCCATCGGACAGGGAATGGGGCCCCTCCACTTT.